One and the same sample provided the 29 T cell receptor beta chains below, sequenced in a study of Graves' ophthalmopathy and Graves' hyperthyroidism (dated by TCRdb to between 2017 and 2018). Instrument used: Illumina HiSeq 2000. TCR beta CDR3 regions were amplified from RNA transcripts for repertoire sequencing. A first-round RT-PCR used HTBI primers with the Qiagen OneStep RT-PCR kit, followed by a second-round multiplex PCR, size selection and purification. TCRdb reanalyzed the raw reads on its own, using fastp at Q25 for trimming and MiXCR for clone calling, and kept in-frame beta chains. Here each entry gathers all rows of one CDR3 protein and keeps the most common genes and DNA. The sample table holds about 39,000 distinct CDR3 sequences, of which roughly 50% were seen once. The ten largest account for approximately 24% of the sample. Sample: peripheral blood. The receptors were gathered from an adult woman with stable Graves' hyperthyroidism.

This clonotype was seen ten or more times. V is TRBV18 and J is TRBJ1-2; D remains unclear. The CDR3 is 14 amino acids. V was cut by 0 bases and J by 2 bases, with 7 bases left in between. Germline V gives CDR1 KGHSH, CDR2 LQKENI. The CDR3 nucleotides read TGTGCCAGCTCACCACCTGACGGGAACTATGGCTACACCTTC. Its protein is CASSPPDGNYGYTF.

This clonotype appeared many times. The J gene is TRBJ1-1, the V gene TRBV20-1, with a weak D call TRBD1 (5 bases). Germline CDR1 DFQATT, CDR2 SNEGSKA (reference sequence). CDR3 length: 15 residues. V was shortened by 4 bases and J by 3 bases, with 18 bases between the two germline ends. The CDR3 DNA sequence: TGCAGTGCTACCTCCTTATGGGGGACGGACACTGAAGCTTTCTTT. Translating gives CSATSLWGTDTEAFF.

With respect to this clonotype: One junction end does not reproduce the germline sequence, and a read error may be involved. This chain uses TRBV7-7 with TRBJ2-2; a possible D gene is TRBD1 (6 bases). Germline-derived CDR1 and CDR2 are SSHAT and FNYEAQ (reference sequence). This CDR3 has 16 amino acids. The CDR3 protein is CASSLGSPGDTGELFF. The CDR3 DNA reads as TGTGCTAGCAGCTTAGGGTCCCCAGGGGACACCGGGGAGCTGTTTTTT.

This clonotype was picked up a small number of times. The V and J genes are TRBV25-1 and TRBJ2-5; 11 nucleotides line up with TRBD2. The CDR3 spans 15 residues. Germline V gives CDR1 MGHDK, CDR2 SYGVNS. V lost 8 bases to trimming and J lost 1 base; unmatched junction nucleotides: 6. The CDR3 sequence: CASSGTSGVQETQYF. CDR3 sequence (DNA): TGTGCCAGCTCCGGGACTAGCGGAGTCCAAGAGACCCAGTACTTC.

This clonotype has just a few counts. The rearrangement uses TRBV28 and TRBJ1-2, with D possibly TRBD1 on 6 matching bases. V dropped 2 bases and J dropped 4 bases, with 11 bases sitting between them. The CDR3 runs to 14 residues. CDR1 is MDHEN, CDR2 SYDVKM, per germline. Written as DNA, the CDR3 is TGTGCCAGCAGTTTACGGGGGGGGCTCTATGGCTACACCTTC. Amino acids: CASSLRGGLYGYTF.

The rearrangement links TRBV19 to TRBJ2-1, with 7 bases fitting TRBD2. This CDR3 is built from 13 residues. The V gene end was trimmed by 7 bases and the J gene end by 7 bases; junction bases not matched to a gene: 7. CDR1 is LNHDA and CDR2 is SQIVND in the germline V gene (reference sequence). The CDR3 reads CASNAGVHNEQFF. The CDR3 nucleotides are TGTGCCAGTAACGCGGGAGTTCATAATGAGCAGTTCTTC.

V and J are TRBV25-1 and TRBJ1-2, with 9 bases matching TRBD1. CDR1 and CDR2 (germline): MGHDK, SYGVNS. The CDR3 has 14 residues. J gave up 8 bases and V 3 bases, and 7 bases lay outside the gene matches. This CDR3 reads CASSDVGQGPGYTF. The CDR3 DNA reads as TGTGCCAGCAGTGACGTAGGACAGGGGCCCGGCTACACCTTC.

This clonotype was recorded at least ten times. V usage is TRBV6-5 and J usage is TRBJ2-2; TRBD2 matches 12 bases. The CDR3 is made up of 16 amino acids. V trimming: 4 bases; J trimming: 4 bases; junction bases outside the gene matches: 4. From germline, CDR1 is MNHEY and CDR2 SVGAGI. Here the CDR3 reads CASSLGLAGTTGELFF. CDR3 sequence (DNA): TGTGCCAGCAGTTTAGGACTAGCGGGAACCACCGGGGAGCTGTTTTTT.

The V gene is TRBV11-2, the J gene TRBJ1-2, with 11 bases fitting TRBD1. The germline V gene has CDR1 SGHAT and CDR2 FQNNGV. This CDR3 has 17 amino acids. V was pared by 0 bases and J by 8 bases, with 11 bases of the junction left unmatched. In nucleotides, the CDR3 is TGTGCCAGCAGCTTAGATCGTAGGACAGGGGGCGCGGCAGGCTACACCTTC. Translated, it gives CASSLDRRTGGAAGYTF. The variable domain in full, completed from reference TRBV11-2 and TRBJ1-2, reads EAGVAQSPRYKIIEKRQSVAFWCNPISGHATLYWYQQILGQGPKLLIQFQNNGVVDDSQLPKDRFSAERLKGVDSTLKIQPAKLEDSAVYLCASSLDRRTGGAAGYTFGSGTRLTVV.

This rearrangement joins TRBV15 to TRBJ2-5, with TRBD2 identical over 14 bases. Germline V gene sequence: CDR1 LNHNV, CDR2 YYDKDF (reference sequence). With V trimmed by 0 bases and J by 2 bases, 8 bases remained unmatched. This CDR3 region has 19 residues. The CDR3 coding sequence is TGTGCCACCAGCAGAGAACCGGGACTAGCGGGAGTGGAACAAGAGACCCAGTACTTC. It codes for CATSREPGLAGVEQETQYF.

V and J are TRBV29-1 and TRBJ1-2, with D tentatively TRBD1 (5 bases). There are 11 residues in the CDR3. CDR1 and CDR2 (germline): SQVTM, ANQGSEA. Trimming took 7 bases from V and 4 from J, leaving 10 bases between them. This chain's CDR3 is CSDGGLYGYTF. The CDR3 nucleotides read TGCAGCGACGGGGGACTCTATGGCTACACCTTC. Full variable domain (missing parts from reference TRBV29-1 and TRBJ1-2): SAVISQKPSRDICQRGTSLTIQCQVDSQVTMMFWYRQQPGQSLTLIATANQGSEATYESGFVIDKFPISRPNLTFSTLTVSNMSPEDSSIYLCSDGGLYGYTFGSGTRLTVV.

The rearrangement uses TRBV5-5 and TRBJ1-5; D possibly corresponds to TRBD1 (5 bases). The CDR3 length is 15 residues. Trimming removed 5 bases at V and 0 bases at J, with 12 bases between. CDR1 is SGHKS, CDR2 YYEKEE, per germline (reference sequence). CDR3 nucleotides: TGTGCCAGCAGTGAAGGGGCCACTAGCAATCAGCCCCAGCATTTT. This encodes CASSEGATSNQPQHF.

The chain employs TRBV29-1 and TRBJ1-2, with D uncertain. The CDR3 totals 12 residues. Per germline, CDR1 SQVTM and CDR2 ANQGSEA. Trimming left V 4 bases short and J 8 bases short, with 14 bases between. Here the CDR3 DNA reads TGCAGCGTTGGGCCAGGAGGTCTCGGCTACACCTTC. This sequence encodes CSVGPGGLGYTF.

This clonotype was found a few times. Since a much larger clone is just one base distant, this may be a read error. The chain joins TRBV5-1 to TRBJ2-7, with TRBD1 as a possible D gene (5 bases). The CDR3 length is 12 residues. Germline-derived CDR1 and CDR2 are SGHRS and YFSETQ. The CDR3 loop is CASSGAGYEQCF. DNA of the CDR3: TGCGCCAGCAGCGGGGCAGGTTACGAGCAGTGCTTC.

About this clonotype itself: In this CDR3 the conserved last residue, phenylalanine or tryptophan, is missing, so a read error is likely. This chain joins TRBV5-1 and TRBJ2-7; no firm D call. V lost 4 bases and J 7 bases, leaving 9 bases between the germline ends. This CDR3 is built from 11 residues. The V gene's germline CDR1 is SGHRS and CDR2 YFSETQ. The CDR3 nucleotides are TGCGCCAGCAGCGAACTCTATGAGCAGTACCTC. Translation: CASSELYEQYL.

A word on this clonotype: A much larger clone differs from this one at a single base, so this may be a read error. The V and J genes are TRBV30 and TRBJ2-5; 8 bases are shared with TRBD1. The V segment lost 3 bases and the J segment 4 bases; nucleotides outside the gene matches: 10. Germline CDR1 reads GTSNPN; CDR2 reads SVGIG (reference sequence). The CDR3 contains 15 residues. The CDR3 here is CAWRGMEQGGETQYF. The CDR3 DNA sequence: TGTGCCTGGAGAGGGATGGAACAGGGGGGAGAGACCCAGTACTTC.

The chain combines TRBV7-9 with TRBJ2-7; 13 bases are a match to TRBD2. CDR1 is SEHNR, CDR2 FQNEAQ, per germline (reference sequence). V was pared by 8 bases and J by 3 bases, with 10 bases of the junction left unmatched. The CDR3 runs 16 residues. CDR3 region: CASGTSGRGRFYEQYF. In nucleotides, the CDR3 is TGTGCCAGCGGTACTAGCGGGAGGGGTAGATTCTACGAGCAGTACTTC.

This clonotype was seen only once. Possible read error: a much larger clone is one base away. The chain employs TRBV7-3 and TRBJ2-7; 8 bases are a match to TRBD2. Trimming cost V 4 bases and J 2 bases; bases outside gene matches: 7. The CDR3 totals 15 residues. Per germline, CDR1 SGHTA and CDR2 FQGTGA. The CDR3: CASSSGGGLTYEQYF. CDR3 DNA: TGTGCCAGCAGCTCAGGCGGGGGGCTGACCTACGAGCAGTACTTC.

The chain carries TRBV20-1 and TRBJ2-7, with TRBD1 identical over 8 bases. CDR1 is DFQATT and CDR2 is SNEGSKA in the germline V gene (reference sequence). The CDR3 spans 13 residues. Trimming at V came to 6 bases and at J to 3 bases, leaving 7 bases not matched to a gene. CDR3 protein: CSARDRGNYEQYF. The CDR3 DNA follows: TGCAGTGCCCGCGACAGGGGTAACTACGAGCAGTACTTC.

This clonotype was seen only a few times. The gene calls are TRBV20-1 and TRBJ2-5, with 16 bases identical to TRBD2. CDR3 size: 16 residues. Germline V gene data show CDR1 as DFQATT and CDR2 as SNEGSKA (reference sequence). Trimming removed 1 base from V and 4 bases from J; junction bases left unmatched: 3. The CDR3, as DNA: TGCAGTGCTAGAGGGGGGACTAGCGGGAGGGCAGAGACCCAGTACTTC. This gives the protein CSARGGTSGRAETQYF.

This clonotype came up many times. The J gene is TRBJ2-5, the V gene TRBV27; possibly TRBD2 for D (6 bases). V shed 1 base and J shed 0 bases, with 12 bases lying between them. Germline CDR1 reads MNHEY; CDR2 reads SMNVEV (reference sequence). CDR3 length: 16 amino acids. Here the CDR3 reads CASSLFGGSYQETQYF. The CDR3 DNA sequence: TGTGCCAGCAGTTTATTCGGGGGTTCGTACCAAGAGACCCAGTACTTC.

The chain employs TRBV2 and TRBJ1-6, with a weak D call TRBD1 (6 bases). The V gene's germline CDR1 is SNHLY and CDR2 FYNNEI. CDR3 length equals 16 residues. V lost 3 bases and J 7 bases, leaving 16 bases between the germline ends. Written as DNA, the CDR3 is TGTGCCAGCAGTGACCCTCCCGGGACACCAAATTCACCCCTCCACTTT. It yields the protein CASSDPPGTPNSPLHF. Drawing the rest from reference TRBV2 and TRBJ1-6, the complete variable domain is EPEVTQTPSHQVTQMGQEVILRCVPISNHLYFYWYRQILGQKVEFLVSFYNNEISEKSEIFDDQFSVERPDGSNFTLKIRSTKLEDSAMYFCASSDPPGTPNSPLHFGNGTRLTVT.

This clonotype is medium-sized within its sample. V gene TRBV29-1 combines with J gene TRBJ1-2; D gene unclear. Trimming removed 4 bases at V and 4 bases at J, with 16 bases between. Per the germline V gene, CDR1 is SQVTM and CDR2 is ANQGSEA. The CDR3 is 14 residues long. The chain's CDR3 is CSVGRTAVGYGYTF. CDR3 coding DNA: TGCAGCGTTGGCCGGACGGCCGTAGGCTATGGCTACACCTTC. Together with reference TRBV29-1 and TRBJ1-2, the CDR3 gives the full variable domain: SAVISQKPSRDICQRGTSLTIQCQVDSQVTMMFWYRQQPGQSLTLIATANQGSEATYESGFVIDKFPISRPNLTFSTLTVSNMSPEDSSIYLCSVGRTAVGYGYTFGSGTRLTVV.

Concerning this clonotype itself: The conserved phenylalanine or tryptophan is not found at the CDR3 terminus, so this likely reflects a read error. The DNA is omitted, as the CDR3 cannot be located on it reliably, and the CDR3 follows TCRdb's listing. The V call is TRBV7-6, the J call TRBJ1-1. The CDR3 length is 15 residues, termini included. Germline V gene lookup returns CDR1 SGHVS and CDR2 FNYEAQ. The CDR3 loop is CASSRLGPMNTEALP.

As concerns this clonotype: The junction shows a germline mismatch at one end, possibly a read error. The gene calls are TRBV7-2 and TRBJ1-5; D possibly corresponds to TRBD1 (5 bases). The CDR3 runs to 15 residues. The germline V gene has CDR1 SGHTA and CDR2 FQGNSA. The CDR3 DNA reads TGTGCTAGCAGCTTAGAAGGGACTAGCAATCAGCCCCAGCATTTT. It translates to CASSLEGTSNQPQHF.

The table lists this clonotype with many counts. The chain uses TRBV9 and TRBJ2-7; 8 positions match TRBD2. In germline, CDR1 is SGDLS, CDR2 YYNGEE. This CDR3 is built from 15 residues. Unmatched junction bases numbered 9, after V lost 1 base and J lost 6 bases. The CDR3 loop is CASSVSGTSDSEQYF. CDR3 nucleotide sequence: TGTGCCAGCAGCGTATCCGGGACTAGTGATTCCGAGCAGTACTTC. The whole variable domain, filled in from reference TRBV9 and TRBJ2-7, reads DSGVTQTPKHLITATGQRVTLRCSPRSGDLSVYWYQQSLDQGLQFLIQYYNGEERAKGNILERFSAQQFPDLHSELNLSSLELGDSALYFCASSVSGTSDSEQYFGPGTRLTVT.

In its sample, this clonotype is medium-sized. The rearrangement links TRBV9 to TRBJ2-7; TRBD2 aligns across 8 bases. Per the germline V gene, CDR1 is SGDLS and CDR2 is YYNGEE. J lost 2 bases, V lost 0 bases, and 7 bases had no gene match. The CDR3 covers 16 residues. The CDR3 DNA sequence: TGTGCCAGCAGCGTAGATGGGCTAGCGGGCCCCTACGAGCAGTACTTC. Translated: CASSVDGLAGPYEQYF.

J is TRBJ1-2 and V is TRBV2; 8 positions agree with TRBD1. CDR1 is SNHLY and CDR2 is FYNNEI in the germline V gene. The CDR3 extends over 12 amino acids. The trim removed 6 bases at V and 8 bases at J, leaving 5 bases unmatched. CDR3 bases: TGTGCCAGCAGCGGACAGGGTCAAGGCTACACCTTC. It translates to CASSGQGQGYTF.

Ten or more counts support this clonotype. V is TRBV19 and J is TRBJ1-3; TRBD1 matches 7 bases. The CDR3 runs 15 residues. Germline V gene data show CDR1 as LNHDA and CDR2 as SQIVND (reference sequence). With V trimmed by 4 bases and J by 0 bases, 3 bases remained unmatched. CDR3: CASSTGTASGNTIYF. DNA of the CDR3: TGTGCCAGTAGTACCGGGACAGCCTCTGGAAACACCATATATTTT.